Shown below are 21 T cell receptor beta chains from a single sample sequenced in a study of T-cell reconstitution after alpha-beta-depleted transplantation in children. Preparation of the TCRbeta library used unique molecular identifiers. TCRdb used MiXCR to reprocess the PCR reads, holding one entry per CDR3 protein. The sample consists of roughly 100,000 distinct CDR3 sequences, 6% of them appearing once. The sequencing used PBMCs, mostly from graft donor cells, collected 60 days after TCRalphabeta/CD19-depleted stem cell transplant. The receptors derive from a female patient aged 2-9 years who had a stem cell transplant for Fanconi anemia, so the T cells may come from the graft donor.

This clonotype has a count of ten or more. This chain links TRBV7-6 with TRBJ2-3, with D perhaps matching TRBD2 (6 bases). The V end was cut by 0 bases, the J end by 0 bases, with 7 bases between. The CDR3 is made up of 15 amino acids. CDR1 is SGHVS, CDR2 FNYEAQ, per germline. CDR3 sequence: CASSLASGSTDTQYF. The CDR3 nucleotides read TGTGCCAGCAGCTTAGCTAGCGGCAGCACAGATACGCAGTATTTT.

This clonotype was seen repeatedly, ten times or more. The rearrangement joins TRBV20-1 to TRBJ1-4; D uncertain. The CDR3 length is 12 residues. Per the germline V gene, CDR1 is DFQATT and CDR2 is SNEGSKA (reference sequence). The V end was cut by 1 base, the J end by 7 bases, with 7 bases between. CDR3 residues: CSARGGTEKLFF. In DNA, the CDR3 is TGCAGTGCTAGAGGGGGAACTGAAAAACTGTTTTTT.

The rearrangement links TRBV25-1 to TRBJ1-6, with a tentative D call TRBD1 (5 bases). The CDR3 spans 14 residues. In germline, CDR1 is MGHDK, CDR2 SYGVNS. V was clipped by 5 bases and J by 7 bases, with 12 bases between them. CDR3 amino acids: CASSRGALNSPLHF. The CDR3 DNA is TGTGCCAGCAGTAGGGGAGCCCTCAATTCACCCCTCCACTTT.

This clonotype was counted a few times. The V call is TRBV30, the J call TRBJ2-3; D possibly uses TRBD1 or TRBD2 (5 bases each). The CDR3 is 13 residues long. Germline V gives CDR1 GTSNPN, CDR2 SVGIG (reference sequence). V lost 0 bases and J lost 4, with 8 bases in between. The CDR3 nucleotides are TGTGCCTGGAGTGTCGGGACGGCAGATACGCAGTATTTT. This translates into CAWSVGTADTQYF.

The gene calls are TRBV24-1 and TRBJ2-3; D call uncertain. Between the trimmed V and J ends, which lost 6 bases and 0 bases, there was a span of 12 bases. CDR1 and CDR2 from the germline V gene are KGHDR and SFDVKD. This CDR3 has 15 amino acids. Here the CDR3 DNA reads TGTGCCACCAGTAGGGCCTGGGGAAGCACAGATACGCAGTATTTT. Translating gives CATSRAWGSTDTQYF.

This clonotype was seen many times. The rearrangement uses TRBV7-9 and TRBJ1-6; 7 nucleotides match TRBD1. This CDR3 is built from 14 residues. J lost 9 bases, V lost 5 bases, and 7 bases had no gene match. Looked up from germline, CDR1 is SEHNR and CDR2 is FQNEAQ (reference sequence). The CDR3 here is CASSGDRLFSPLHF. The DNA for the CDR3 is TGTGCCAGCAGCGGGGACAGATTATTTTCACCCCTCCACTTT. The full variable domain, with the rest looked up from reference TRBV7-9 and TRBJ1-6, is DTGVSQNPRHKITKRGQNVTFRCDPISEHNRLYWYRQTLGQGPEFLTYFQNEAQLEKSRLLSDRFSAERPKGSFSTLEIQRTEQGDSAMYLCASSGDRLFSPLHFGNGTRLTVT.

This clonotype occurred many times. The chain is built from TRBV5-1 and TRBJ2-1, with a possible D match to TRBD2 (7 bases). The CDR3 runs 20 residues. Germline V gene lookup returns CDR1 SGHRS and CDR2 YFSETQ. Between the trimmed V and J ends, which lost 0 bases and 3 bases, there was a span of 25 bases. The CDR3 sequence is CASSLAYRVGLAVLYNEQFF. The CDR3 DNA follows: TGCGCCAGCAGCTTGGCTTACAGGGTTGGGCTAGCGGTCCTCTACAATGAGCAGTTCTTC.

This clonotype has ten or more counts. The chain recombines TRBV3-1 with TRBJ2-3, with 7 positions matching TRBD2. Germline-derived CDR1 and CDR2 are LGHDT and YNNKEL (reference sequence). V lost 1 base and J lost 6; bases outside the gene matches: 4. The CDR3 sequence is 14 residues long. The CDR3 DNA reads TGTGCCAGCAGCCAAGCGTGGACTAGTGATACGCAGTATTTT. Protein sequence: CASSQAWTSDTQYF.

V and J are TRBV10-3 and TRBJ2-3, with D maybe TRBD2 (5 bases). Trimming removed 0 bases at V and 1 base at J, with 14 bases between. In germline, CDR1 is ENHRY, CDR2 SYGVKD. This CDR3 is built from 17 residues. CDR3 sequence reads: CAISESPLAIRTDTQYF. Here the CDR3 DNA reads TGTGCCATCAGTGAGTCTCCCCTAGCTATACGCACAGATACGCAGTATTTT.

This clonotype showed up many times. This rearrangement joins TRBV6-2 or TRBV6-3 to TRBJ2-1, with D perhaps TRBD1 (5 bases). Looked up from germline, CDR1 is MNHEY and CDR2 is SVGEGT. The CDR3 is 11 residues long. The germline V and J ends were trimmed by 7 bases and 5 bases, with 6 bases remaining between them. This CDR3 reads CASIRDNEQFF. In DNA form, the CDR3 reads TGTGCCAGCATCAGGGACAATGAGCAGTTCTTC.

The chain couples TRBV18 to TRBJ2-7; 12 bases are shared with TRBD2. V was clipped by 3 bases and J by 3 bases; unmatched bases: 6. CDR3 length: 16 residues. The germline V gene encodes CDR1 KGHSH and CDR2 LQKENI. The CDR3 region is CASSPVLAGGLYEQYF. The CDR3 coding sequence is TGTGCCAGCTCACCGGTACTAGCGGGAGGCCTCTACGAGCAGTACTTC.

Only a few counts were recorded for this clonotype. This chain connects TRBV7-2 to TRBJ2-4, with 12 bases lining up with TRBD1. The CDR3 covers 17 residues. J lost 1 base, V lost 1 base, and 2 bases had no gene match. Germline CDR1 reads SGHTA; CDR2 reads FQGNSA. In DNA, the CDR3 is TGTGCCAGCAGCTTAGTGGGACAGGGGGCCGCCAAAAACATTCAGTACTTC. This gives the protein CASSLVGQGAAKNIQYF.

This clonotype occurred many times. The V call is TRBV12-3 or TRBV12-4, the J call TRBJ1-1; D is ambiguous. The V and J ends lost 5 bases and 1 base respectively, with 11 bases between them. This CDR3 has 14 residues. CDR3 loop: CASSPDPRNTEAFF. As DNA, the CDR3 is TGTGCCAGCAGTCCAGACCCTCGGAACACTGAAGCTTTCTTT.

The chain recombines TRBV28 with TRBJ2-7; possibly TRBD2 for D (5 bases). The germline V gene encodes CDR1 MDHEN and CDR2 SYDVKM. This CDR3 has 13 residues. The V end lost 5 bases, the J end lost 4 bases, and 12 bases lay between the germline ends. As DNA, the CDR3 is TGTGCCAGCAGTGCCCCCGGGGTATACGAGCAGTACTTC. This codes for CASSAPGVYEQYF.

This clonotype was detected many times. The genes are TRBV6-2 or TRBV6-3 and TRBJ2-7, with unresolved D. Germline CDR1 MNHEY, CDR2 SVGEGT. Deletions cut 0 bases from V and 2 bases from J, with 11 bases between. The CDR3 consists of 15 residues. The CDR3 DNA reads TGTGCCAGCAGTTACTCGTCGGCAGTTCCCTACGAGCAGTACTTC. Protein: CASSYSSAVPYEQYF.

This clonotype was picked up many times. The chain employs TRBV7-2 and TRBJ1-3; tentative D call: TRBD1 (5 bases). V was clipped by 1 base and J by 1 base, with 11 bases between them. Germline V CDR1 and CDR2: SGHTA, FQGNSA. The CDR3 is made up of 16 amino acids. DNA of the CDR3: TGTGCCAGCAGCTTAGTTAGTACAGGATCTGGAAACACCATATATTTT. Translation gives CASSLVSTGSGNTIYF.

The rearrangement uses TRBV5-1 and TRBJ2-5; tentative D call: TRBD2 (6 bases). Germline V gene lookup returns CDR1 SGHRS and CDR2 YFSETQ. This CDR3 has 15 amino acids. Trimming left V 0 bases short and J 0 bases short, with 9 bases between. Here the CDR3 DNA reads TGCGCCAGCAGCTTGGCGGGACTTGACCAAGAGACCCAGTACTTC. Its protein product is CASSLAGLDQETQYF.

The sample holds many counts of this clonotype. The V call is TRBV12-3 or TRBV12-4, the J call TRBJ2-4; D is possibly TRBD2 (6 bases). V lost 2 bases, J lost 8 bases, and 13 bases lay in between. The CDR3 runs to 14 residues. CDR3 nucleotide sequence: TGTGCCAGCAGTTTATTCGGGACTTCGGACATTCAGTACTTC. Encoded protein: CASSLFGTSDIQYF.

The table lists this clonotype with many counts. CDR3 residues: CASSQPRSSHPSEQYF. CDR3 coding DNA: TGTGCCAGCAGTCAACCCCGCAGTAGCCATCCTTCCGAGCAGTACTTC. The chain employs TRBV28 and TRBJ2-7; no reliable D call. V was cut by 5 bases and J by 6 bases, with 23 bases left in between. The CDR3 has 16 amino acids. The germline CDR1 and CDR2 sequences are MDHEN and SYDVKM.

This clonotype was seen ten or more times. This sequence joins TRBV28 and TRBJ2-7; 9 bases fit TRBD1. Germline V gene lookup returns CDR1 MDHEN and CDR2 SYDVKM. The J segment lost 4 bases and the V segment lost 5 bases, leaving 9 bases of the junction unmatched. The CDR3 spans 15 residues. CDR3 in amino acids: CASSLSGTGPYEQYF. The CDR3 DNA reads as TGTGCCAGCAGTCTCTCCGGGACAGGGCCTTACGAGCAGTACTTC.

This clonotype was found many times. The CDR3 region has the DNA TGCGCCAGCAGCTTGCTCGGGACTAGCGGGCGAAGCTCCTACAATGAGCAGTTCTTC. It yields the protein CASSLLGTSGRSSYNEQFF. The V call is TRBV5-1, the J call TRBJ2-1; 12 nucleotides match TRBD2. The V and J ends lost 1 base and 0 bases, in that order; junction bases with no gene match: 8. Per the germline V gene, CDR1 is SGHRS and CDR2 is YFSETQ. The CDR3 is 19 amino acids.